This T cell receptor beta chain emerged from a study of healthy donors' naive CD4 and CD8 T cells. The CDR3 contains 14 residues. The V and J ends lost 3 bases and 0 bases respectively, with 9 bases between them. Germline V gene sequence: CDR1 SQVTM, CDR2 ANQGSEA. Starting from about 0.55 ug of total RNA, TCR libraries were made with linear amplification. Via MiXCR, TCRdb re-called the reads, giving one row per CDR3 protein. This table has 200,000 or so distinct CDR3 sequences, nearly 75% appearing once. CD4+CD8-CD45RO-CD45RA+ cells were naive CD4+; CD8+CD4-CD45RA+CD27bright cells were naive CD8+. Study-level points and caveats: Positive CDR3 charge linked to CD4+ cells, negative to CD8+ cells.

Only a few counts were recorded for this clonotype. Its antigen remains unknown. This clonotype originated in a pool of human donors in good health; the sample pools cells from several healthy donors. The sample consisted of naive CD4+ and CD8+ T cells sorted from blood, pooled from several donors. The chain employs TRBV29-1 and TRBJ2-1; no reliable D call. Here the CDR3 DNA reads TGCAGCGTTGAGGGTCTGAGCTCCTACAATGAGCAGTTCTTC. It yields the protein CSVEGLSSYNEQFF.